This T cell receptor (beta chain) was sequenced for a study of identifying expanded T cells in peripheral blood. Notes on the study in general: Variance in clone template counts between roughly two-week samples significantly increased with total template count across all healthy donors. Over about two and four weeks, about 17 and 20 clones changed, versus approximately 1.1 between replicates.

During the collection period, no donor immune events like infections were recorded. As regards this clone: Its cognate antigen is unknown.

Measured with immunoSEQ multiplex PCR; TCRdb has only the in-frame clones, and not every one. Here the sample spans 100,000 to 150,000 clones, about 88% being singletons. The V gene's germline CDR1 is SNHLY and CDR2 FYNNEI. The length of the CDR3 is 11 residues. Trimming removed 5 bases at V and 8 bases at J, with 7 bases between. The chain uses TRBV2 and TRBJ2-1; no definite D call. This TCR was recovered from a person aged 18 to 70 in good health. The sample comprised blood. The CDR3: CASSPGYEQFF. The CDR3 DNA is TGTGCCAGCAGTCCGGGCTATGAGCAGTTCTTC.